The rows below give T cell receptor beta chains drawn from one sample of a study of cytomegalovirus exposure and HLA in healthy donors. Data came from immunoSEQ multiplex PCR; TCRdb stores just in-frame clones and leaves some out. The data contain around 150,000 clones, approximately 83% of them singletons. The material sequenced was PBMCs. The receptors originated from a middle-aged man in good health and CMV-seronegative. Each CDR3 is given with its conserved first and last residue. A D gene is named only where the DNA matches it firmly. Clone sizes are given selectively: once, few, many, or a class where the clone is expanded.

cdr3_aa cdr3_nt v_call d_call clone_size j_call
CAISLGQGSYGYTF TGTGCCATCAGTCTAGGACAGGGGAGTTATGGCTACACCTTC TRBV10-3 TRBD1 few TRBJ1-2
CASSPFDSQETQYF TGTGCCAGCAGCCCCTTCGACAGCCAAGAGACCCAGTACTTC TRBV9 . . TRBJ2-5
CATSRDRQYEQFF TGTGCCACCAGCAGAGATCGCCAGTATGAGCAGTTCTTC TRBV15 . . TRBJ2-1
CASSPSQETQYF TGCGCCAGCAGCCCAAGTCAGGAGACCCAGTACTTC TRBV5-1 . . TRBJ2-5
CASSLAQGAYGGYGYTF TGCGCCAGCAGCTTGGCGCAGGGGGCCTACGGGGGCTATGGCTACACCTTC TRBV5-1 TRBD1 . TRBJ1-2
CASSWGPDSYEQYF TGTGCCAGCAGCTGGGGCCCCGATTCCTACGAGCAGTACTTC TRBV6-5 . . TRBJ2-7
CASSVATGRGGGDTQYF TGTGCCAGCAGCGTAGCTACTGGACGAGGAGGTGGAGATACGCAGTATTTT TRBV9 . once TRBJ2-3
CASSGQGALGGAGELFF TGTGCCAGCAGTGGACAGGGGGCATTAGGAGGTGCCGGGGAGCTGTTTTTT TRBV28 TRBD1 . TRBJ2-2
CASRRASYEQYF TGTGCCAGCAGGCGGGCCTCCTACGAGCAGTACTTC TRBV28 . . TRBJ2-7
CASSTGTGPGQPQHF TGTGCCAGCAGTACCGGGACAGGTCCCGGTCAGCCCCAGCATTTT TRBV25-1 TRBD1 . TRBJ1-5
CAISESQGLANYGYTF TGTGCCATCAGTGAGTCACAGGGTTTAGCTAACTATGGCTACACCTTC TRBV10-3 . . TRBJ1-2
CAWSGGGHYNEQFF TGTGCCTGGAGTGGCGGGGGGCACTACAATGAGCAGTTCTTC TRBV30 TRBD2 . TRBJ2-1
CASSLDTGVYYNEQFF TGCGCCAGCAGCTTAGACACGGGAGTTTACTACAATGAGCAGTTCTTC TRBV5-1 . . TRBJ2-1
CASSVDRAPVYEQYF TGTGCCAGCAGTGTAGACAGGGCACCGGTTTACGAGCAGTACTTC TRBV6-1 TRBD1 . TRBJ2-7
CASSPGTAGRVGMNTEAFF TGTGCCAGTAGTCCTGGGACAGCCGGGAGGGTAGGGATGAACACTGAAGCTTTCTTT TRBV19 TRBD1 . TRBJ1-1
CASSFGTYEQYF TGTGCCAGCAGCTTTGGGACTTACGAGCAGTACTTC TRBV7-2 . . TRBJ2-7
CASSRKETGSGNTIYF TGTGCCAGCAGCCGGAAAGAGACAGGCTCTGGAAACACCATATATTTT TRBV7-2 . . TRBJ1-3
CASSLGGREETQYF TGTGCCAGCAGTTTAGGCGGGAGGGAAGAGACCCAGTACTTC TRBV28 TRBD2 . TRBJ2-5
CASSRGHTEAFF TGTGCCAGTAGTAGGGGGCATACTGAAGCTTTCTTT TRBV19 . . TRBJ1-1
CASSQRAGAPYGYTF TGTGCCAGCAGCCAAAGAGCGGGGGCTCCCTATGGCTACACCTTC TRBV6-6 . . TRBJ1-2
CASSSNPGQSQHF TGTGCCAGCAGTTCCAACCCGGGACAAAGCCAGCATTTT TRBV6-6 . . TRBJ1-5
CASSGRTGYNSPLHF TGTGCCAGCAGCGGCCGGACAGGGTATAATTCACCCCTCCACTTT TRBV9 TRBD1 . TRBJ1-6
CASSSNRGVGNQPQHF TGTGCCAGCAGCTCCAATCGGGGAGTGGGCAATCAGCCCCAGCATTTT TRBV7-2 . . TRBJ1-5
CASSYSGQGGNQPQHF TGTGCCAGCAGTTACTCGGGACAGGGAGGCAATCAGCCCCAGCATTTT TRBV6-5 TRBD1 . TRBJ1-5
CASSPLALEQYF TGTGCCAGCAGCCCACTAGCGCTCGAGCAGTACTTC TRBV7-6 TRBD2 . TRBJ2-7
CASSGGSAGANVLTF TGTGCCAGCAGCGGCGGTTCGGCTGGGGCCAACGTCCTGACTTTC TRBV7-2 . . TRBJ2-6
CANRGGVPGELFF TGTGCCAACCGTGGCGGGGTACCTGGGGAGCTGTTTTTT TRBV6-1 . . TRBJ2-2
CASSLGAGDTGELFF TGTGCCAGCAGCTTAGGCGCAGGGGACACCGGGGAGCTGTTTTTT TRBV11-2 . . TRBJ2-2
CASSQVADNHPQHF TGCGCCAGCAGCCAAGTGGCAGACAATCATCCCCAGCATTTT TRBV4-1 . . TRBJ1-5
CASSLAGGSYEQYF TGTGCCAGCAGCTTGGCGGGTGGCTCCTACGAGCAGTACTTC TRBV11-3 . . TRBJ2-7
CASSQWGRVGEQYF TGTGCCAGCAGTCAATGGGGCAGGGTTGGCGAGCAGTACTTC TRBV6-1 . once TRBJ2-7
CASSLRSGQGNTEAFF TGCGCCAGCAGCTTGAGGTCAGGACAGGGAAACACTGAAGCTTTCTTT TRBV5-1 TRBD1 . TRBJ1-1
CSAPGQGRGEQFF TGCAGCGCCCCGGGACAGGGGAGGGGTGAGCAGTTCTTC TRBV29-1 TRBD1 . TRBJ2-1
CASSQDSGRGTDTQYF TGTGCCAGCAGCCAAGATAGCGGGAGGGGGACAGATACGCAGTATTTT TRBV4-2 TRBD2 many TRBJ2-3
CASSLEGRGRKDEQFF TGCGCCAGCAGCTTGGAGGGACGCGGGAGGAAGGATGAGCAGTTCTTC TRBV5-1 TRBD2 . TRBJ2-1
CASSPSTGGIYEQYF TGCGCCAGCAGCCCGTCAACAGGGGGTATCTACGAGCAGTACTTC TRBV5-1 TRBD1 . TRBJ2-7
CASSYGTVQETQYF TGTGCCAGCAGCTACGGGACAGTCCAAGAGACCCAGTACTTC TRBV7-8 TRBD1 . TRBJ2-5
CASSRQADQPQHF TGTGCCAGCAGCCGACAGGCAGATCAGCCCCAGCATTTT TRBV7-2 . . TRBJ1-5
CASSLAGGLETQYF TGTGCCAGCAGCTTAGCGGGGGGGCTAGAGACCCAGTACTTC TRBV7-2 . . TRBJ2-5
CASSLTGTGGEQYF TGTGCCAGCAGCTTAACTGGGACAGGAGGCGAGCAGTACTTC TRBV11-3 TRBD1 . TRBJ2-7
CASSQDIVAGREETQYF TGCGCCAGCAGCCAAGATATTGTAGCGGGACGGGAGGAGACCCAGTACTTC TRBV4-3 TRBD2 . TRBJ2-5
CASNPRGGREQYF TGTGCCAGCAACCCACGGGGGGGGCGCGAGCAGTACTTC TRBV6-5 TRBD2 . TRBJ2-7
CASSMAGGSNQPQHF TGTGCCAGCAGTATGGCGGGGGGGAGCAATCAGCCCCAGCATTTT TRBV6-5 . . TRBJ1-5
CASSFSGGRNQPQHF TGTGCCAGCAGCTTTTCAGGGGGACGCAATCAGCCCCAGCATTTT TRBV7-8 TRBD1 . TRBJ1-5
CASSLAYYEQYF TGTGCCAGCAGCTTAGCGTACTACGAGCAGTACTTC TRBV7-2 . few TRBJ2-7
CAWTPGGEQFF TGTGCCTGGACCCCCGGAGGTGAGCAGTTCTTC TRBV30 . . TRBJ2-1
CASGLVWQGGAGELFF TGTGCTAGTGGTTTGGTATGGCAGGGAGGCGCCGGGGAGCTGTTTTTT TRBV12-5 . . TRBJ2-2
CASSLTGTGAPYEQYF TGCGCCAGCAGCCTCACCGGGACAGGGGCCCCTTACGAGCAGTACTTC TRBV5-1 TRBD1 few TRBJ2-7
CASSQDGGYGYTF TGTGCCAGCAGCCAAGATGGAGGGTATGGCTACACCTTC TRBV14 . . TRBJ1-2
CASVDRGHTEAFF TGTGCCAGCGTGGACAGGGGGCACACTGAAGCTTTCTTT TRBV5-6 TRBD1 . TRBJ1-1
CASSHSGNEQFF TGCGCCAGCAGCCATAGCGGCAATGAGCAGTTCTTC TRBV4-1 . . TRBJ2-1
CASSYSQGPMDTEAFF TGTGCCAGCAGTTACTCGCAGGGGCCGATGGACACTGAAGCTTTCTTT TRBV6-5 . . TRBJ1-1
CASSPPGLARNYNEQFF TGCGCCAGCAGCCCTCCCGGACTAGCGAGAAACTACAATGAGCAGTTCTTC TRBV4-1 TRBD2 . TRBJ2-1
CASSSPTGGEKLFF TGTGCCAGCAGCTCTCCCACGGGGGGCGAAAAACTGTTTTTT TRBV7-2 . . TRBJ1-4